This paragraph reports one T cell receptor (beta chain). The antigen is undetermined. These data are taken from a study of PD-L1 blockade in urothelial cancer. On the study more broadly: Reported median T cell count for blood samples was roughly 140,000. Whole-study results and caveats: Lower pretreatment blood TCR clonality, under the median, predicted better survival, researchers reported.

PCRs were each spiked with synthetic TCR analog templates. Profiling relied on immunoSEQ multiplex PCR, and the TCRdb table lists in-frame clones only, not all of them. The top ten clones hold around 2.9% of a sample with 29,000 or so clones, about 89% of them seen once. The study collected 1 to 8 samples per patient, pretreatment and on-treatment. The sequence was obtained from a man between 45 and 60 years old with urothelial cancer. The sequencing here drew on PBMCs, taken around atezolizumab (anti-PD-L1) treatment.

The CDR3 here is CASSLAPGFPSGRQETQYF. As DNA, the CDR3 is TGTGCCAGCAGCTTGGCCCCAGGGTTCCCTAGCGGGAGGCAAGAGACCCAGTACTTC. The rearrangement links TRBV5-6 to TRBJ2-5, with TRBD2 matching 11 bases. The length of the CDR3 is 19 residues. The V and J ends lost 0 bases and 2 bases, in that order; junction bases with no gene match: 12. CDR1 is SGHDT, CDR2 YYEEEE, per germline.